Shown below are 32 T cell receptor beta chains from a single sample sequenced in a study of regulatory dendritic cells for organ transplantation. Clones were sequenced by immunoSEQ multiplex PCR, and TCRdb holds only the in-frame ones, with some missing. Among some 35,000 clones, around 90% were seen once, and the ten largest hold 0.05% to 0.07%. The sequenced material came from naive CD4+ T cells from blood. Subset of the sample: CD45RA+ naive T cells. The receptors stem from a human donor in good health.

The genes are TRBV18 and TRBJ2-1; 15 bases fit TRBD2. The length of the CDR3 is 17 residues. Germline CDR1 and CDR2: KGHSH and LQKENI. V gave up 6 bases and J gave up 8 bases; unmatched junction bases: 11. The CDR3 nucleotides are TGTGCCAGCTCCCCAGGACTAGCGGGAGGGCCAACCGATGAGCAGTTCTTC. This gives the protein CASSPGLAGGPTDEQFF.

V gene TRBV7-9 combines with J gene TRBJ1-6; D gene uncertain. Between the trimmed V and J ends, which lost 2 bases and 8 bases, there was a span of 4 bases. The CDR3 spans 12 residues. The V gene's germline CDR1 is SEHNR and CDR2 FQNEAQ (reference sequence). CDR3 nucleotides: TGTGCCAGCAGCTTAACGGATTCACCCCTCCACTTT. It translates to CASSLTDSPLHF.

This clone was seen a handful of times. The chain is built from TRBV7-9 and TRBJ1-6; D not resolved. The CDR3 totals 14 residues. Germline assignment: CDR1 SEHNR and CDR2 FQNEAQ (reference sequence). Trimming stripped 3 bases from V and 2 bases from J, with 5 bases between. CDR3 loop: CASSLRTYNSPLHF. CDR3 DNA: TGTGCCAGCAGCTTGAGGACCTATAATTCACCCCTCCACTTT. Supplemented by reference TRBV7-9 and TRBJ1-6, the full variable domain reads DTGVSQNPRHKITKRGQNVTFRCDPISEHNRLYWYRQTLGQGPEFLTYFQNEAQLEKSRLLSDRFSAERPKGSFSTLEIQRTEQGDSAMYLCASSLRTYNSPLHFGNGTRLTVT.

The chain recombines TRBV11-1 with TRBJ2-3, with a possible D match to TRBD1 (6 bases). The CDR3 runs to 16 residues. Trimming took 5 bases from V and 0 from J, leaving 15 bases between them. Germline loops: CDR1 SGHAT, CDR2 FQDESV (reference sequence). The CDR3 loop is CASSPQGKASTDTQYF. CDR3 in DNA: TGTGCCAGCAGCCCGCAGGGGAAAGCTAGCACAGATACGCAGTATTTT.

The CDR3 bases are TGTGCCAGCAGCGGAGCGGGAGGGCCCGGGGTCTACAATGAGCAGTTCTTC. This gives the protein CASSGAGGPGVYNEQFF. The V call is TRBV28, the J call TRBJ2-1; 10 bases are shared with TRBD2. Germline CDR1 and CDR2: MDHEN and SYDVKM. Trimming removed 6 bases from V and 3 bases from J; junction bases left unmatched: 11. The CDR3 totals 17 residues.

The J gene is TRBJ1-1, the V gene TRBV7-2; the D gene is possibly TRBD1 (5 bases). CDR1 is SGHTA, CDR2 FQGNSA, per germline. The V end lost 1 base, the J end lost 3 bases, and 12 bases lay between the germline ends. This CDR3 has 15 residues. The CDR3 loop reads CASSLVAGTDTEAFF. CDR3 DNA sequence: TGTGCCAGCAGCTTAGTCGCAGGGACGGACACTGAAGCTTTCTTT. The variable domain in full, completed from reference TRBV7-2 and TRBJ1-1, reads GAGVSQSPSNKVTEKGKDVELRCDPISGHTALYWYRQSLGQGLEFLIYFQGNSAPDKSGLPSDRFSAERTGGSVSTLTIQRTQQEDSAVYLCASSLVAGTDTEAFFGQGTRLTVV.

This clone came up once. The rearrangement joins TRBV6-5 to TRBJ1-2; possible D gene TRBD1, 5 bases. The CDR3 has 14 amino acids. The germline V gene has CDR1 MNHEY and CDR2 SVGAGI. Trimming shortened V by 0 bases and J by 6 bases, and 11 bases separated the two germline ends. As DNA, the CDR3 is TGTGCCAGCAGTTACTCGTCGGGGGGGGATGGCTACACCTTC. As protein: CASSYSSGGDGYTF.

The rearrangement joins TRBV21-1 to TRBJ2-2; TRBD1 is the table's D call, not checked against the DNA. TRBV21-1 is a known pseudogene. CDR3 length: 18 residues. This CDR3 is CASSKSSATGGGTGELFF. DNA of the CDR3: TGTGCCAGCAGCAAATCGTCGGCGACAGGTGGCGGCACCGGGGAGCTGTTTTTT.

The chain has TRBV5-6 and TRBJ2-1; 7 bases align to TRBD2. V dropped 1 base and J dropped 5; count of bases not matched to a gene: 9. CDR1 and CDR2 (germline): SGHDT, YYEEEE. This CDR3 spans 16 amino acids. The CDR3 DNA is TGTGCCAGCAGCTTGCGGGCTAGCGGTACAAACAATGAGCAGTTCTTC. Amino acids: CASSLRASGTNNEQFF.

V gene TRBV10-1 combines with J gene TRBJ1-3; no definite D call. Looked up from germline, CDR1 is WNHNN and CDR2 is SYGVQD (reference sequence). V lost 6 bases, J lost 4 bases, and 19 bases lay in between. This CDR3 contains 16 residues. CDR3 nucleotides: TGCGCCAGCAGAGAAGAGAGGGTCAGCGCGGGAAACACCATATATTTT. Translating gives CASREERVSAGNTIYF.

This clone was recorded only once. This chain uses TRBV19 with TRBJ2-1, with a tentative D call TRBD1 (6 bases). Trimming took off 8 bases at V and 3 bases at J, with 17 bases between the two ends. The CDR3 consists of 15 residues. Per the germline V gene, CDR1 is LNHDA and CDR2 is SQIVND (reference sequence). The CDR3 sequence: CASGGGAINYNEQFF. The CDR3 DNA reads as TGTGCCAGTGGGGGCGGCGCTATAAACTACAATGAGCAGTTCTTC.

The rearrangement links TRBV27 to TRBJ1-1, with D uncertain. Germline lookup yields CDR1 MNHEY and CDR2 SMNVEV (reference sequence). The V and J ends lost 3 bases and 1 base respectively, with 6 bases between them. The CDR3 runs to 13 residues. The CDR3 loop is CASSFYGNTEAFF. The CDR3 DNA reads TGTGCCAGCAGTTTTTATGGGAACACTGAAGCTTTCTTT.

This clone was found once. The rearrangement joins TRBV28 to TRBJ2-1; perhaps TRBD2 as D (6 bases). Deletions cut 3 bases from V and 2 bases from J, with 8 bases between. CDR1 and CDR2 (germline): MDHEN, SYDVKM. The CDR3 is 14 residues long. For the CDR3, the DNA is TGTGCCAGCAGTTTCGGGAGCCCCTACAATGAGCAGTTCTTC. Protein: CASSFGSPYNEQFF.

V gene TRBV7-8 combines with J gene TRBJ2-6; the D gene is possibly TRBD1 (5 bases). The ends were cut back, 5 bases at V and 0 bases at J, with 14 bases in the middle. The CDR3 spans 17 residues. CDR1 and CDR2 (germline): SGHVS, FQNEAQ. The CDR3, as DNA: TGTGCCAGCAGCATCCTGACAGCCGACTCTGGGGCCAACGTCCTGACTTTC. The encoded protein is CASSILTADSGANVLTF.

This clone came up once. The rearrangement uses TRBV29-1 and TRBJ2-3; D may be TRBD1 (5 bases). Trimming cost V 1 base and J 0 bases, with 17 bases left between them. This CDR3 has 17 amino acids. Germline V gives CDR1 SQVTM, CDR2 ANQGSEA. The CDR3 sequence is CSVEGGRARLSTDTQYF. CDR3 bases: TGCAGCGTTGAAGGGGGCAGGGCGAGGCTAAGCACAGATACGCAGTATTTT.

The chain employs TRBV6-5 and TRBJ2-7; D may be TRBD1 (6 bases). Germline lookup yields CDR1 MNHEY and CDR2 SVGAGI. Trimming took 6 bases from V and 0 from J, leaving 15 bases between them. This CDR3 region has 15 residues. The CDR3 spells CASSLTTGSSYEQYF. The CDR3 DNA is TGTGCCAGCAGCCTAACGACAGGTAGCTCCTACGAGCAGTACTTC.

This chain connects TRBV21-1 to TRBJ2-2; the table's D call of TRBD2 was not tested on the DNA. TRBV21-1 is marked as a pseudogene. The length of the CDR3 is 15 residues. The CDR3 DNA sequence: TGTGCCACCGGACTAGCGGGGTTAAACACCGGGGAGCTGTTTTTT. Translated: CATGLAGLNTGELFF.

The chain joins TRBV7-9 to TRBJ1-1; D is ambiguous. Per the germline V gene, CDR1 is SEHNR and CDR2 is FQNEAQ (reference sequence). The CDR3 consists of 14 residues. Trimming left V 1 base short and J 0 bases short, with 6 bases between. Written as DNA, the CDR3 is TGTGCCAGCAGCTTAGATGGGTTGAACACTGAAGCTTTCTTT. Protein: CASSLDGLNTEAFF.

A single count supports this clone. The V and J genes are TRBV30 and TRBJ2-1; D ambiguous. Trimming removed 3 bases from V and 2 bases from J, with 11 bases in between. There are 14 residues in the CDR3. Germline loops: CDR1 GTSNPN, CDR2 SVGIG (reference sequence). The CDR3 region has the DNA TGTGCCTGGAGCGAAGGTTTCCCCTACAATGAGCAGTTCTTC. It encodes CAWSEGFPYNEQFF.

This clone appeared a few times. The rearrangement joins TRBV6-6 to TRBJ2-7; no definite D call. CDR1 is MNHNY and CDR2 is SVGAGI in the germline V gene (reference sequence). This CDR3 has 11 residues. V was trimmed by 6 bases and J by 3 bases, leaving 6 bases between them. The CDR3 region has the DNA TGTGCCAGCAGCCCTCGCTACGAGCAGTACTTC. This gives the protein CASSPRYEQYF.

The CDR3 nucleotides read TGTGCCAGCACCGGGACAGGGTCGCGGGAGCAGTACTTC. Protein: CASTGTGSREQYF. The genes are TRBV27 and TRBJ2-7; 9 nucleotides match TRBD1. J gave up 7 bases and V 7 bases, and 8 bases lay outside the gene matches. This CDR3 spans 13 amino acids. CDR1 MNHEY and CDR2 SMNVEV come from the germline V gene (reference sequence).

The V gene is TRBV30, the J gene TRBJ1-2; TRBD1 matches 9 bases. CDR3 length equals 16 residues. The J segment lost 4 bases and the V segment lost 0 bases, leaving 9 bases of the junction unmatched. Per the germline V gene, CDR1 is GTSNPN and CDR2 is SVGIG (reference sequence). For the CDR3, the DNA is TGTGCCTGGAGTGTACCCAGGACAGGGGCGAGCTATGGCTACACCTTC. Translating gives CAWSVPRTGASYGYTF.

The chain combines TRBV30 with TRBJ2-4, with D tentatively TRBD1 (6 bases). This CDR3 is built from 12 residues. From germline, CDR1 is GTSNPN and CDR2 SVGIG (reference sequence). The V end was cut by 5 bases, the J end by 4 bases, with 9 bases between. The chain's CDR3 is CAWATGKNIQYF. For the CDR3, the DNA is TGTGCCTGGGCGACAGGTAAAAACATTCAGTACTTC.

J is TRBJ1-5 and V is TRBV30; D is ambiguous. V lost 2 bases to trimming and J lost 0 bases, with 8 bases between them. CDR3 length equals 14 residues. Looked up from germline, CDR1 is GTSNPN and CDR2 is SVGIG (reference sequence). The CDR3 spells CAWSPGLSNQPQHF. CDR3 DNA: TGTGCCTGGAGTCCCGGGCTTAGCAATCAGCCCCAGCATTTT.

J is TRBJ1-2 and V is TRBV7-8; TRBD1 matches at 10 bases. This CDR3 contains 15 residues. Germline-derived CDR1 and CDR2 are SGHVS and FQNEAQ. The J segment lost 4 bases and the V segment lost 5 bases, leaving 7 bases of the junction unmatched. The CDR3 DNA sequence: TGTGCCAGCAGCCGGGACAGGGGAACTACCTATGGCTACACCTTC. It is translated as CASSRDRGTTYGYTF.

J is TRBJ1-5 and V is TRBV28; possibly TRBD1 for D (6 bases). V dropped 6 bases and J dropped 5 bases, with 23 bases sitting between them. This CDR3 has 17 residues. Per the germline V gene, CDR1 is MDHEN and CDR2 is SYDVKM. The CDR3: CASRPHQGTTEHQPQHF. CDR3 DNA sequence: TGTGCCAGCAGGCCTCACCAAGGGACAACGGAGCATCAGCCCCAGCATTTT.

The chain links TRBV20-1 to TRBJ2-1; D call uncertain. From germline, CDR1 is DFQATT and CDR2 SNEGSKA (reference sequence). The CDR3 has 11 residues. Trimming took off 0 bases at V and 7 bases at J, with 4 bases between the two ends. The CDR3 nucleotides are TGCAGTGCTAGAGATCTGAATGAGCAGTTCTTC. It yields the protein CSARDLNEQFF.

This sequence joins TRBV28 and TRBJ2-1; 7 bases map to TRBD2. The length of the CDR3 is 12 residues. Germline CDR1 is MDHEN and CDR2 is SYDVKM. V was clipped by 6 bases and J by 8 bases; unmatched bases: 4. CDR3 coding DNA: TGTGCCAGCAGGACAACTAGCGATGAGCAGTTCTTC. This codes for CASRTTSDEQFF. Combining the CDR3 with reference TRBV28 and TRBJ2-1 gives the whole variable domain DVKVTQSSRYLVKRTGEKVFLECVQDMDHENMFWYRQDPGLGLRLIYFSYDVKMKEKGDIPEGYSVSREKKERFSLILESASTNQTSMYLCASRTTSDEQFFGPGTRLTVL.

Concerning this clone: Within the sample, other DNA sequences also encode this same CDR3. The chain links TRBV9 to TRBJ1-3; D unclear. CDR1 is SGDLS and CDR2 is YYNGEE in the germline V gene. V lost 0 bases and J lost 0, with 13 bases in between. The length of the CDR3 is 17 residues. The CDR3 protein is CASSVGPPDRSGNTIYF. The CDR3 DNA reads TGTGCCAGCAGCGTAGGCCCACCTGACCGCTCTGGAAACACCATATATTTT.

The sample holds one count of this clone. This rearrangement joins TRBV5-1 to TRBJ2-7, with TRBD1 matching 10 bases. J lost 6 bases, V lost 5 bases, and 17 bases had no gene match. The CDR3 runs to 17 residues. The V gene's germline CDR1 is SGHRS and CDR2 YFSETQ. DNA for the CDR3: TGCGCCAGCAGGCTGGGACCGGGACAGGGGAGTTCCGGCGAGCAGTACTTC. Amino acid sequence: CASRLGPGQGSSGEQYF.

V and J are TRBV6-6 and TRBJ2-5; 7 bases are shared with TRBD1. CDR3 length equals 16 residues. Germline V gene sequence: CDR1 MNHNY, CDR2 SVGAGI (reference sequence). With V trimmed by 0 bases and J by 5 bases, 9 bases remained unmatched. CDR3 DNA sequence: TGTGCCAGCAGTTACTCGAGGAAAGGGGGCGCGGAGACCCAGTACTTC. As protein: CASSYSRKGGAETQYF.

CDR3 nucleotide sequence: TGTGCCAGCAGCGTAGGGGGACCCTACGAGCAGTACTTC. It specifies CASSVGGPYEQYF. V usage is TRBV9 and J usage is TRBJ2-7; D possibly uses TRBD1 or TRBD2 (5 bases each). The CDR3 sequence is 13 residues long. Germline V gene sequence: CDR1 SGDLS, CDR2 YYNGEE. V lost 0 bases and J lost 2, with 6 bases in between.